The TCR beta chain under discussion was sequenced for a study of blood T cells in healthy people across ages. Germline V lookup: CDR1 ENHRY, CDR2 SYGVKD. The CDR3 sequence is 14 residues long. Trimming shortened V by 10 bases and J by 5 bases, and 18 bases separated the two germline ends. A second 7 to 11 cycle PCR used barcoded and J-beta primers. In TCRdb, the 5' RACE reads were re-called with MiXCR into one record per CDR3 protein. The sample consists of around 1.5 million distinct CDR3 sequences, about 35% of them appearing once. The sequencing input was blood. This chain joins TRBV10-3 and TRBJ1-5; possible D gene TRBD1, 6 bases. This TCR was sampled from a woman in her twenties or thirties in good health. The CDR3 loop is CATDPGTFYQPQHF. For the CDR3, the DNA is TGTGCCACCGACCCCGGGACATTTTATCAGCCCCAGCATTTT.